The clone carrying this TCR beta chain has ten or more counts. The data derive from a study of T cells in Graves' hyperthyroidism and ophthalmopathy. The CDR3 contains 16 residues. Germline V lookup: CDR1 SGHVS, CDR2 FQNEAQ. With 2 bases clipped from V and 1 base from J, the junction kept 6 bases outside the gene matches. Amplification of TCR beta CDR3 regions used RNA as the template. TCR CDR3 underwent first-round RT-PCR with the HTBI primer set. TCRdb used MiXCR to reprocess the multiplex PCR reads, holding one entry per CDR3 protein. The sample yields over 350,000 distinct CDR3 sequences, around 15% seen once.

The sequence was collected from a man aged 50 to 59 with Graves' ophthalmopathy. The gene calls are TRBV7-8 and TRBJ2-7; 9 nucleotides match TRBD1. Sequenced input: blood. The CDR3 loop reads CASSLTSGQGSYEQYF. The CDR3 DNA reads TGTGCCAGCAGCTTAACGTCGGGACAGGGATCCTACGAGCAGTACTTC. The whole variable domain, filled in from reference TRBV7-8 and TRBJ2-7, reads GAGVSQSPRYKVAKRGQDVALRCDPISGHVSLFWYQQALGQGPEFLTYFQNEAQLDKSGLPSDRFFAERPEGSVSTLKIQRTQQEDSAVYLCASSLTSGQGSYEQYFGPGTRLTVT.